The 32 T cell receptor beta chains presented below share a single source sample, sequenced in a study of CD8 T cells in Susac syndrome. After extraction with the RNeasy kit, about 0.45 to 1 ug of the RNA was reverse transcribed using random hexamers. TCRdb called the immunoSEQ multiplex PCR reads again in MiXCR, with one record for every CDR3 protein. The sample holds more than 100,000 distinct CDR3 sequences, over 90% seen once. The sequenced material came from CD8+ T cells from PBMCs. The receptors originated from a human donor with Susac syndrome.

The CDR3 sequence is CAISEPQGQKESYEQYF. The CDR3 DNA follows: TGTGCCATCAGTGAACCCCAAGGACAGAAGGAGTCTTACGAGCAGTACTTC. The chain has TRBV10-3 and TRBJ2-7, with D possibly TRBD1 on 6 matching bases. V lost 3 bases and J lost 4, with 22 bases in between. Looked up from germline, CDR1 is ENHRY and CDR2 is SYGVKD. The CDR3 sequence is 17 residues long.

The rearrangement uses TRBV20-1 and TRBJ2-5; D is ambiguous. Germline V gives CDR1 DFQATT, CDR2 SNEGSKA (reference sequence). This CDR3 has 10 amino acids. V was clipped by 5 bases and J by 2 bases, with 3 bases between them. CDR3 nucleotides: TGCAGTGCTTGGCAAGAGACCCAGTACTTC. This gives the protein CSAWQETQYF.

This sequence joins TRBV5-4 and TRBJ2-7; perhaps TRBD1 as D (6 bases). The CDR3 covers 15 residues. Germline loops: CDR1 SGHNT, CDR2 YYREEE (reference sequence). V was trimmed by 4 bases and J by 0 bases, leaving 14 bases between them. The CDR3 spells CASSPDRSSSYEQYF. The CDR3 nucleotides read TGTGCCAGCAGCCCTGACAGGTCGAGCTCCTACGAGCAGTACTTC.

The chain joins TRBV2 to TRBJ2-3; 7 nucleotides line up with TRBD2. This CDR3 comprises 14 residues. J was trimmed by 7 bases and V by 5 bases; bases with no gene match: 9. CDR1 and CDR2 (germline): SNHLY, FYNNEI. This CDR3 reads CASSNLTSVYTQYF. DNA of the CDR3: TGTGCCAGCAGTAACCTTACTAGCGTGTATACGCAGTATTTT.

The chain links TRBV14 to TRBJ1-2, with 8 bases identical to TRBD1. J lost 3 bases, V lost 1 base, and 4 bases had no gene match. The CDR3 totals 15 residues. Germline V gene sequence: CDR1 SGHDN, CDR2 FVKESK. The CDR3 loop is CASSQGAGGDYGYTF. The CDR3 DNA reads TGTGCCAGCAGCCAAGGAGCAGGGGGCGACTATGGCTACACCTTC. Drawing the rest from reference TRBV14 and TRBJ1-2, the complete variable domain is EAGVTQFPSHSVIEKGQTVTLRCDPISGHDNLYWYRRVMGKEIKFLLHFVKESKQDESGMPNNRFLAERTGGTYSTLKVQPAELEDSGVYFCASSQGAGGDYGYTFGSGTRLTVV.

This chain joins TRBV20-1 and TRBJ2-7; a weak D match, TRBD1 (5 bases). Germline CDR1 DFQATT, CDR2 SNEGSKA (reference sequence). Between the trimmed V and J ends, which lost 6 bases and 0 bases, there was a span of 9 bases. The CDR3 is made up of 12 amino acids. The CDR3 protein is CSASGISYEQYF. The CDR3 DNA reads TGCAGTGCCTCAGGGATCTCCTACGAGCAGTACTTC.

The CDR3 bases are TGTGCCAGCAGCTCAGGAGGGACCGGTTACAATGAGCAGTTCTTC. Its protein product is CASSSGGTGYNEQFF. The chain couples TRBV9 to TRBJ2-1; D is perhaps TRBD2 (6 bases). Germline CDR1 reads SGDLS; CDR2 reads YYNGEE. The germline V and J ends were trimmed by 4 bases and 4 bases, with 15 bases remaining between them. The CDR3 covers 15 residues.

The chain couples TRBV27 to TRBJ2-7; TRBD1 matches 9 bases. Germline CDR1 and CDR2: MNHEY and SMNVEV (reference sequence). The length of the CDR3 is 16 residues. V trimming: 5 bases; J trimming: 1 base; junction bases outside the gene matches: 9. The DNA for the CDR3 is TGTGCCAGCAGTACTACACAGGGGGCAGTATCCTACGAGCAGTACTTC. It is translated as CASSTTQGAVSYEQYF.

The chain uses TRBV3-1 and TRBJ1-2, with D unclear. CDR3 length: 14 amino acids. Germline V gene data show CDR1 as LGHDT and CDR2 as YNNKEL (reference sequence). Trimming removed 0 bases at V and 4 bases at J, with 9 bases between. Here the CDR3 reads CASSQDRASYGYTF. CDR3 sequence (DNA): TGTGCCAGCAGCCAAGATCGAGCTTCCTATGGCTACACCTTC. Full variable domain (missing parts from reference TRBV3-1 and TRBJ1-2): DTAVSQTPKYLVTQMGNDKSIKCEQNLGHDTMYWYKQDSKKFLKIMFSYNNKELIINETVPNRFSPKSPDKAHLNLHINSLELGDSAVYFCASSQDRASYGYTFGSGTRLTVV.

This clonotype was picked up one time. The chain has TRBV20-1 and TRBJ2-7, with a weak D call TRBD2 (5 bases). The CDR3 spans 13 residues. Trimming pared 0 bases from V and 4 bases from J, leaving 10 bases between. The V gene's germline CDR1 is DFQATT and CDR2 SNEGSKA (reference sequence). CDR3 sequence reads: CSARDQSGYEQYF. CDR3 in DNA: TGCAGTGCTAGAGATCAATCGGGGTACGAGCAGTACTTC.

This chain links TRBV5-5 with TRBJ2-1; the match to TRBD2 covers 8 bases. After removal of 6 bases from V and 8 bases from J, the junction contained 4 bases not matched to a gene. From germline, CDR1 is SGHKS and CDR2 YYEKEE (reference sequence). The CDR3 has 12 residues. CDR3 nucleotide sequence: TGTGCCAGCACCCGAGCGGGGGATGAGCAGTTCTTC. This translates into CASTRAGDEQFF.

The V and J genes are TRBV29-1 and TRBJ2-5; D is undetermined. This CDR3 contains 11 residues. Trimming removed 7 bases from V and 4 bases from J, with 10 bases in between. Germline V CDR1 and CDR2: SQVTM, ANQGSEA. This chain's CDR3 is CSGAGGETQYF. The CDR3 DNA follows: TGCAGCGGGGCCGGTGGAGAGACCCAGTACTTC.

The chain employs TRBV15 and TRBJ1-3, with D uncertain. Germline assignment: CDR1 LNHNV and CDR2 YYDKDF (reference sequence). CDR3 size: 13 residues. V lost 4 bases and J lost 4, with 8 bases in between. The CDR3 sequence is CATSKASGNTIYF. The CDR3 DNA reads TGTGCCACCAGCAAGGCGTCAGGAAACACCATATATTTT. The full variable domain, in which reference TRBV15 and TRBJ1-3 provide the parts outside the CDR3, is DAMVIQNPRYQVTQFGKPVTLSCSQTLNHNVMYWYQQKSSQAPKLLFHYYDKDFNNEADTPDNFQSRRPNTSFCFLDIRSPGLGDTAMYLCATSKASGNTIYFGEGSWLTVV.

In DNA, the CDR3 is TGCAGCGTTGAATGGCGGGGGTACCAAGAGACCCAGTACTTC. Residues: CSVEWRGYQETQYF. The chain recombines TRBV29-1 with TRBJ2-5; TRBD2 matches 7 bases. The trim removed 2 bases at V and 0 bases at J, leaving 3 bases unmatched. Germline CDR1 reads SQVTM; CDR2 reads ANQGSEA. The CDR3 totals 14 residues.

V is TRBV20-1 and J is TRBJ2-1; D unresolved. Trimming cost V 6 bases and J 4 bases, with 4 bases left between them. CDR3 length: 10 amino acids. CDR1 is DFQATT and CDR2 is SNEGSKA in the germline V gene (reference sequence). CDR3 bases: TGCAGTGCAGTATACAATGAGCAGTTCTTC. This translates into CSAVYNEQFF.

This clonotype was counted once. In nucleotides, the CDR3 is TGTGCCAGCAGCGTAGCAGGGGTAGGTCAGCCCCAGCATTTT. Encoded protein: CASSVAGVGQPQHF. V and J are TRBV9 and TRBJ1-5, with D maybe TRBD1 (6 bases). V shed 0 bases and J shed 6 bases, with 10 bases lying between them. CDR3 length: 14 residues. Germline V gives CDR1 SGDLS, CDR2 YYNGEE.

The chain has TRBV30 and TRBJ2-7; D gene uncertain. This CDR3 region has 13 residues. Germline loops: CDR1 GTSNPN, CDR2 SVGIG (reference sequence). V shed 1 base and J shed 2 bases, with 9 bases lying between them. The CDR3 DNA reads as TGTGCCTGGAGTGGGCAGGCCACCTACGAGCAGTACTTC. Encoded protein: CAWSGQATYEQYF.

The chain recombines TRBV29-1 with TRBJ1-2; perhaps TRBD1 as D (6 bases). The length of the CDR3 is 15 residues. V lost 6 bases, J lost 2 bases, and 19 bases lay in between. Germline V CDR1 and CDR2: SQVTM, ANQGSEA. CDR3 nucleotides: TGCAGCGTCGAAAGCTGGGGGCAGGGAAACTATGGCTACACCTTC. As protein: CSVESWGQGNYGYTF. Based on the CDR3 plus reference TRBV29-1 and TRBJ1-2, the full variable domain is SAVISQKPSRDICQRGTSLTIQCQVDSQVTMMFWYRQQPGQSLTLIATANQGSEATYESGFVIDKFPISRPNLTFSTLTVSNMSPEDSSIYLCSVESWGQGNYGYTFGSGTRLTVV.

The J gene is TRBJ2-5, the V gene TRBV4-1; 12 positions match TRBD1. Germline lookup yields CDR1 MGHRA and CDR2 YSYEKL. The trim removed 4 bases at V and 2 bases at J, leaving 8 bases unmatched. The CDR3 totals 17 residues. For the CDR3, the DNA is TGCGCCAGCAGCCTCCCCTGGGACAGGGGGCGGCAAGAGACCCAGTACTTC. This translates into CASSLPWDRGRQETQYF.

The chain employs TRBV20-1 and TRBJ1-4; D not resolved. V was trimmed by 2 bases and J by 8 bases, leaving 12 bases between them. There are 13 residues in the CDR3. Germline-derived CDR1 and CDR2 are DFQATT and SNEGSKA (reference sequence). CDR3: CSARHGVEEKLFF. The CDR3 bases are TGCAGTGCTAGACATGGGGTTGAGGAAAAACTGTTTTTT.

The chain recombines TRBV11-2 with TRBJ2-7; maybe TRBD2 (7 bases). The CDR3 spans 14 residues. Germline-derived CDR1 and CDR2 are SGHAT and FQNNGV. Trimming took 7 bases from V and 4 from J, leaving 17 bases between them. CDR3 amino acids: CASTQGGVWYEQYF. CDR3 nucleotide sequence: TGTGCCAGCACCCAAGGGGGGGTTTGGTACGAGCAGTACTTC.

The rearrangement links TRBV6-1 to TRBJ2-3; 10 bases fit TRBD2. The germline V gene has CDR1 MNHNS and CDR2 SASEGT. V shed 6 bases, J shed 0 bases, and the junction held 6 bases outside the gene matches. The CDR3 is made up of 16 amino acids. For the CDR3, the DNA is TGTGCCAGCAGAGTAGAAGCGGGGGGGAGCACAGATACGCAGTATTTT. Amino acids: CASRVEAGGSTDTQYF.

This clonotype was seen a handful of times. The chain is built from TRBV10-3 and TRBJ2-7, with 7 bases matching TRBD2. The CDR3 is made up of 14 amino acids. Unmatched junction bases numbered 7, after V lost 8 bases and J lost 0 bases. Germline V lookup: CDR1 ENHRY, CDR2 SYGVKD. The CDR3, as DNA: TGTGCCATCTCCCGGGGGGATAGCTCCTACGAGCAGTACTTC. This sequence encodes CAISRGDSSYEQYF.

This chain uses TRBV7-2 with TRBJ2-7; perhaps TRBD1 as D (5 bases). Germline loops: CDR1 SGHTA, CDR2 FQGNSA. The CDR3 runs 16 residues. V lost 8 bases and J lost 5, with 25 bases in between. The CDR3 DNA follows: TGTGCCAGCGCCCGGATGGTAGGGCAGGGTATCGACGAGCAGTACTTC. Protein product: CASARMVGQGIDEQYF.

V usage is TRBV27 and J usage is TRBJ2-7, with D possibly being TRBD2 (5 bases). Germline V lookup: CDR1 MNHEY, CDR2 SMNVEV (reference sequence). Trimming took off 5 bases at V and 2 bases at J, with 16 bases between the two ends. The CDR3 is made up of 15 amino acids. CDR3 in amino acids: CASSPGPGSTYEQYF. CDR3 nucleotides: TGTGCCAGCAGTCCAGGACCGGGAAGCACCTACGAGCAGTACTTC.

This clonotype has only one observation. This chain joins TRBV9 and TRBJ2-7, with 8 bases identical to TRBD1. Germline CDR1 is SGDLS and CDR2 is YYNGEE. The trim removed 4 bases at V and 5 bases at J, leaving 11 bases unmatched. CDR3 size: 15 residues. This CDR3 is CASSFKTGAIDEQYF. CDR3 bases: TGTGCCAGCAGCTTCAAGACAGGGGCTATAGACGAGCAGTACTTC.

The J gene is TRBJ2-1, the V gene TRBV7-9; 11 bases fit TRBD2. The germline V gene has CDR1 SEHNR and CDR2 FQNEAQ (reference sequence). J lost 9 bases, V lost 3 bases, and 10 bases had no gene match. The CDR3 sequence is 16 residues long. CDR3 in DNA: TGTGCCAGCAGCTTCGATGCTAGCGGGGGGCCGGGTGAGCAGTTCTTC. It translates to CASSFDASGGPGEQFF.

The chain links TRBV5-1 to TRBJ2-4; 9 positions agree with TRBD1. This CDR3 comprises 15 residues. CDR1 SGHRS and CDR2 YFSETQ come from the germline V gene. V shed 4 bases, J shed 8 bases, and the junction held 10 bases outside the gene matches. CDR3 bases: TGCGCCAGCAGCAGGGACAGGGAAATAGTTGACATTCAGTACTTC. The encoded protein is CASSRDREIVDIQYF.

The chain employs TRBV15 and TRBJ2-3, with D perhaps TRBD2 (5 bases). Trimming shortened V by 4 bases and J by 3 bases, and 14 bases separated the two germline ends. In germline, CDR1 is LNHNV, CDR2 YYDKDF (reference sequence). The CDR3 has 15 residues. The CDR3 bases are TGTGCCACCAGCACAGAACGGGGAGCGACAGATACGCAGTATTTT. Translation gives CATSTERGATDTQYF. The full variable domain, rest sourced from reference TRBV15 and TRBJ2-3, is DAMVIQNPRYQVTQFGKPVTLSCSQTLNHNVMYWYQQKSSQAPKLLFHYYDKDFNNEADTPDNFQSRRPNTSFCFLDIRSPGLGDTAMYLCATSTERGATDTQYFGPGTRLTVL.

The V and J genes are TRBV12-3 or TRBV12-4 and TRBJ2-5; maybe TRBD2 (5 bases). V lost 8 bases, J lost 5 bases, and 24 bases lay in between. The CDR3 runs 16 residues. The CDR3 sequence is CASGRAPKGRRETQYF. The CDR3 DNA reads TGTGCCAGCGGGCGGGCCCCAAAAGGACGTCGGGAGACCCAGTACTTC.

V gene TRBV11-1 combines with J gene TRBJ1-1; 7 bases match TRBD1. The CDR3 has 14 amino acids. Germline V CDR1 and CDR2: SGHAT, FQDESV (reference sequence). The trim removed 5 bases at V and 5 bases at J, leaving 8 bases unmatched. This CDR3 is CASSGPTGETEAFF. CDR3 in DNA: TGTGCCAGCAGCGGCCCCACAGGGGAGACTGAAGCTTTCTTT.

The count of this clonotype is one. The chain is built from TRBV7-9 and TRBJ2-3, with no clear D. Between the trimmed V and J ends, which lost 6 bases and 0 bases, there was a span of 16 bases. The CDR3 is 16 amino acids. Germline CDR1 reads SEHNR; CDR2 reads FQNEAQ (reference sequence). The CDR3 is CASSPQPLTSTDTQYF. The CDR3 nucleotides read TGTGCCAGCAGTCCCCAGCCATTAACTAGCACAGATACGCAGTATTTT.